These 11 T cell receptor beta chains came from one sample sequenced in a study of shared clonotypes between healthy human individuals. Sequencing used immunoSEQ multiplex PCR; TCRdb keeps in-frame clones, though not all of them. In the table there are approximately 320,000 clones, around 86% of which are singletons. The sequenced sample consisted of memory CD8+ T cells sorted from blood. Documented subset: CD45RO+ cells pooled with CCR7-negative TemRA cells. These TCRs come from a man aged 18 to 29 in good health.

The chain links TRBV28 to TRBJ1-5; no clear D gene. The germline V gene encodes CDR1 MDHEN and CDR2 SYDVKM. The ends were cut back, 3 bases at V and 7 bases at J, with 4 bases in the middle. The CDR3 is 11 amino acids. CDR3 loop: CASSLGQPQHF. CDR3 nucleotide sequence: TGTGCCAGCAGTTTGGGACAGCCCCAGCATTTT.

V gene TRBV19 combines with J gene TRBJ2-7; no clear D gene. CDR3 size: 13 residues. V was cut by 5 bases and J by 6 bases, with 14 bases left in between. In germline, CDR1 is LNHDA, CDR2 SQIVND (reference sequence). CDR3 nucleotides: TGTGCCAGTAGTCCGGACCAATACGGCGAGCAGTACTTC. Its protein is CASSPDQYGEQYF.

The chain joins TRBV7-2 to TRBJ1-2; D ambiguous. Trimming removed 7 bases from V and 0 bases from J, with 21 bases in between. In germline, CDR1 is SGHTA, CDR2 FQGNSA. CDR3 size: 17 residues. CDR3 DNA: TGTGCCAGCATAGCTTCCCCGGGTTATAAACCTAACTATGGCTACACCTTC. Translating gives CASIASPGYKPNYGYTF.

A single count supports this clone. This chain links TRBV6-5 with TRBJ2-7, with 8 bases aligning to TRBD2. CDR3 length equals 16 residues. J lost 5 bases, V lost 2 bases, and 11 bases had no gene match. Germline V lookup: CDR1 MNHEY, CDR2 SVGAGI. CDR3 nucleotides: TGTGCCAGCAGTTACGTGAGTAGCGGGGTGAACAACGAGCAGTACTTC. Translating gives CASSYVSSGVNNEQYF.

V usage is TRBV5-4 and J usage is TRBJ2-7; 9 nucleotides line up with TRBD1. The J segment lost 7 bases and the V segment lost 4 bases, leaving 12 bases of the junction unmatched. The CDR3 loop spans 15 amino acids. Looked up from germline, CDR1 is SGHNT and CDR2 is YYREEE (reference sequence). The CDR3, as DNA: TGTGCCAGCAGCGTACCGGGACAGGGAGAAGAGGAGCAGTACTTC. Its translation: CASSVPGQGEEEQYF.

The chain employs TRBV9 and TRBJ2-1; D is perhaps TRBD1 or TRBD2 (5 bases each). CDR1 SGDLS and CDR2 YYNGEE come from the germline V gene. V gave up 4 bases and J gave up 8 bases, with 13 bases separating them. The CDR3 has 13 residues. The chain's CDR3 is CASSWDGRDEQFF. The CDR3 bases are TGTGCCAGCAGCTGGGACGGTCGTGATGAGCAGTTCTTC. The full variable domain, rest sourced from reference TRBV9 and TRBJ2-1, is DSGVTQTPKHLITATGQRVTLRCSPRSGDLSVYWYQQSLDQGLQFLIQYYNGEERAKGNILERFSAQQFPDLHSELNLSSLELGDSALYFCASSWDGRDEQFFGPGTRLTVL.

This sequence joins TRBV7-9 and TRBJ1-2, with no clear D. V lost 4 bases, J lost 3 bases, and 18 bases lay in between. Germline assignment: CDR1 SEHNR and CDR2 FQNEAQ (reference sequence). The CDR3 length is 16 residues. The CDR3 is CASSSSPRAGDYGYTF. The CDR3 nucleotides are TGTGCCAGCAGCTCATCCCCACGGGCTGGGGACTATGGCTACACCTTC.

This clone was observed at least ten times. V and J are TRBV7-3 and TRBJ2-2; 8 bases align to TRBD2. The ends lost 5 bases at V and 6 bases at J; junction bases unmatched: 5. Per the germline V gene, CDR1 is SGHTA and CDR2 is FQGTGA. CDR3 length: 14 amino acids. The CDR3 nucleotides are TGTGCCAGCAGCGAGGGACTAGGTGCCGGGGAGCTGTTTTTT. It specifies CASSEGLGAGELFF.

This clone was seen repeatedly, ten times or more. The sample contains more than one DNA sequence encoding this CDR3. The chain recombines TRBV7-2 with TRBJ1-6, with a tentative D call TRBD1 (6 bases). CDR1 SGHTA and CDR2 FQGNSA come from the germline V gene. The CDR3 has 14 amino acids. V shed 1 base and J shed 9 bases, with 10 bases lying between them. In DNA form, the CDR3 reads TGTGCCAGCAGCTTAGTGGGGGCTGGTTCACCCCTCCACTTT. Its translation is CASSLVGAGSPLHF.

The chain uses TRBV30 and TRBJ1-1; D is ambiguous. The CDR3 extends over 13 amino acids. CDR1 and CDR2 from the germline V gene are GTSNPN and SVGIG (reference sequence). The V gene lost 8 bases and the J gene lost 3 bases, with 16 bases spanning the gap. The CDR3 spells CAGGHMRDTEAFF. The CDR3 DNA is TGTGCCGGAGGGCACATGCGGGACACTGAAGCTTTCTTT.

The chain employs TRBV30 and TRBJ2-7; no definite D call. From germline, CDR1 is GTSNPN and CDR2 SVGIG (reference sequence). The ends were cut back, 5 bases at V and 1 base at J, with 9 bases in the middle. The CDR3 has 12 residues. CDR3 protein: CAWEGISYEQYF. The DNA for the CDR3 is TGTGCCTGGGAAGGAATTTCCTACGAGCAGTACTTC.